These 11 T cell receptor beta chains were sequenced from one sample in a study of early T cells in non-severe SARS-CoV-2 infection. MiXCR, applied by TCRdb to the 5' RACE reads, yields one record per CDR3 protein. The sample gives over 25,000 distinct CDR3 sequences, 9.5% to 10% of which show up once; approximately 14% is in the top ten. Sequenced sample: whole blood. The receptors were sampled from an adult who was a healthcare worker with PCR-confirmed SARS-CoV-2 infection or an uninfected control (not recorded which).

In its sample, this clonotype was seen many times. The V call is TRBV25-1, the J call TRBJ1-6; D gene unclear. The V gene's germline CDR1 is MGHDK and CDR2 SYGVNS. The CDR3 sequence is 13 residues long. The V end was cut by 8 bases, the J end by 9 bases, with 14 bases between. This CDR3 is CASSTSVASPLHF. CDR3 coding DNA: TGTGCCAGCTCGACATCGGTCGCTTCACCCCTCCACTTT.

This clonotype was picked up a small number of times. This chain uses TRBV24-1 with TRBJ2-1, with D maybe TRBD2 (5 bases). Germline-derived CDR1 and CDR2 are KGHDR and SFDVKD. V was cut by 5 bases and J by 2 bases, with 12 bases left in between. The CDR3 sequence is 15 residues long. This CDR3 is CATSVEEAPYNEQFF. CDR3 bases: TGTGCCACCAGTGTGGAGGAAGCCCCCTACAATGAGCAGTTCTTC.

The chain joins TRBV7-2 to TRBJ2-7, with TRBD2 matching 12 bases. Trimming removed 5 bases from V and 4 bases from J; junction bases left unmatched: 6. The CDR3 spans 15 residues. The germline CDR1 and CDR2 sequences are SGHTA and FQGNSA. The CDR3 DNA is TGTGCCAGCAGCCAGACTAGCGGGGGCGATTACGAGCAGTACTTC. It translates to CASSQTSGGDYEQYF.

The chain recombines TRBV20-1 with TRBJ2-7, with 7 bases aligning to TRBD1. Trimming removed 5 bases from V and 1 base from J; junction bases left unmatched: 11. The CDR3 sequence is 15 residues long. Germline CDR1 and CDR2: DFQATT and SNEGSKA (reference sequence). The CDR3 reads CSASSRQGASYEQYF. As DNA, the CDR3 is TGCAGTGCTTCATCTCGACAGGGAGCGTCCTACGAGCAGTACTTC.

The sample holds many counts of this clonotype. The gene calls are TRBV29-1 and TRBJ1-1; D is possibly TRBD1 (5 bases). There are 12 residues in the CDR3. V lost 6 bases to trimming and J lost 4 bases, with 12 bases between them. Germline V gene data show CDR1 as SQVTM and CDR2 as ANQGSEA. CDR3 DNA: TGCAGCGTGGGGGATACAGCCACTGAAGCTTTCTTT. Translating gives CSVGDTATEAFF.

This clonotype was found many times. This chain uses TRBV19 with TRBJ2-1; 7 bases match TRBD1. J was trimmed by 8 bases and V by 2 bases; bases with no gene match: 9. Germline-derived CDR1 and CDR2 are LNHDA and SQIVND (reference sequence). This CDR3 has 15 amino acids. CDR3 loop: CASSITATGADEQFF. The DNA for the CDR3 is TGTGCCAGTAGTATAACCGCAACAGGGGCCGATGAGCAGTTCTTC.

The V gene is TRBV24-1, the J gene TRBJ2-3; D remains unclear. V shed 1 base and J shed 3 bases, with 4 bases lying between them. Germline V lookup: CDR1 KGHDR, CDR2 SFDVKD. CDR3 size: 13 residues. DNA of the CDR3: TGTGCCACCAGTGATTTAGCGACAGATACGCAGTATTTT. Protein sequence: CATSDLATDTQYF.

V and J are TRBV2 and TRBJ1-2, with D uncertain. The V end was cut by 2 bases, the J end by 7 bases, with 5 bases between. This CDR3 has 11 residues. In germline, CDR1 is SNHLY, CDR2 FYNNEI. The CDR3 bases are TGTGCCAGCAGTGAAAACAGTGGCTACACCTTC. Amino acids: CASSENSGYTF.

This chain joins TRBV30 and TRBJ1-1; no firm D call. This CDR3 comprises 13 residues. Germline V gene data show CDR1 as GTSNPN and CDR2 as SVGIG (reference sequence). V lost 2 bases and J 7 bases, leaving 14 bases between the germline ends. The CDR3 DNA reads as TGTGCCTGGAGTTTAGGCCGGGAACTTGAAGCTTTCTTT. Amino acid sequence: CAWSLGRELEAFF.

This clonotype appeared a single time. The gene calls are TRBV9 and TRBJ2-7, with 8 bases fitting TRBD2. This CDR3 has 15 amino acids. Germline-derived CDR1 and CDR2 are SGDLS and YYNGEE. J lost 0 bases, V lost 2 bases, and 4 bases had no gene match. CDR3 protein: CASSVGLAYSYEQYF. The CDR3 nucleotides read TGTGCCAGCAGCGTCGGACTAGCTTACTCCTACGAGCAGTACTTC.

This clonotype was found many times. The chain links TRBV5-6 to TRBJ1-2; maybe TRBD1 (6 bases). The CDR3 spans 13 residues. V dropped 4 bases and J dropped 8 bases, with 15 bases sitting between them. Germline values: CDR1 SGHDT, CDR2 YYEEEE. The CDR3 DNA follows: TGTGCCAGCAGCCATGGACAGCTCATCGGCTACACCTTC. The encoded protein is CASSHGQLIGYTF. Supplemented by reference TRBV5-6 and TRBJ1-2, the full variable domain reads DAGVTQSPTHLIKTRGQQVTLRCSPKSGHDTVSWYQQALGQGPQFIFQYYEEEERQRGNFPDRFSGHQFPNYSSELNVNALLLGDSALYLCASSHGQLIGYTFGSGTRLTVV.